This T cell receptor (beta chain) is drawn from a study of radiotherapy plus CTLA-4 blockade in lung cancer. V shed 4 bases and J shed 0 bases, with 7 bases lying between them. The CDR3 is 13 amino acids. Per germline, CDR1 GTSNPN and CDR2 SVGIG (reference sequence). This table comes from immunoSEQ multiplex PCR, and its TCRdb copy is limited to in-frame clones, with some not included. Altogether roughly 48,000 clones are present, roughly 76% being singletons, with the ten largest covering under 9.5%. This clone turned up a few times. The identical CDR3 is also encoded by other nucleotide sequences in the sample. Lung cancer patients with chemo-refractory metastatic non-small-cell disease were given focal radiation plus CTLA-4 blockade with ipilimumab.

This sequence was found in a human donor with non-small cell lung cancer who had stable disease on radiotherapy plus ipilimumab. Material: peripheral blood, obtained from a patient treated with radiotherapy plus ipilimumab. The chain has TRBV30 and TRBJ1-5; D is undetermined. The DNA for the CDR3 is TGTGCCTGGACATTGGATAGCAATCAGCCCCAGCATTTT. This translates into CAWTLDSNQPQHF.